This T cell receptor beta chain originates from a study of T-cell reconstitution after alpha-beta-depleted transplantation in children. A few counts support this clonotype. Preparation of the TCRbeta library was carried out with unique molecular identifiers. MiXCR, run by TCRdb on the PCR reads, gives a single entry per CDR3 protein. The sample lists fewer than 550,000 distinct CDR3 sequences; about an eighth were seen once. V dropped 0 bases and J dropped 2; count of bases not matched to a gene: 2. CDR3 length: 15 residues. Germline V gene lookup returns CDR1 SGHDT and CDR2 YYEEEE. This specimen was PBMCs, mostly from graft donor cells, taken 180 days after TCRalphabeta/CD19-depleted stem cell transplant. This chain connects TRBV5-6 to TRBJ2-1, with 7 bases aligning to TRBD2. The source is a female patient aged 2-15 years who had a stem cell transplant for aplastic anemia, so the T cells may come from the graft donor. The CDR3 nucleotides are TGTGCCAGCAGCTTGGATCGGGAGGCCTACAATGAGCAGTTCTTC. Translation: CASSLDREAYNEQFF.